This T cell receptor (beta chain) is drawn from a study of T cell responses to AZD1222 COVID-19 vaccine. Germline-derived CDR1 and CDR2 are KGHSH and LQKENI. This CDR3 is built from 15 residues. V was cut by 5 bases and J by 2 bases, with 13 bases left in between. Clones were sequenced by immunoSEQ multiplex PCR, and TCRdb holds only the in-frame ones, with some missing. The sample contains some 150,000 clones, around 90% of which appear only once. The sample consisted of peripheral blood, taken on day 0 of AZD1222 vaccination. This TCR was sampled from an adult in good health. This chain links TRBV18 with TRBJ2-1; no reliable D call. CDR3 sequence: CASSDLRKTYNEQFF. The CDR3 DNA reads as TGTGCCAGCTCAGACCTCAGGAAGACCTACAATGAGCAGTTCTTC.